What follows are 20 T cell receptor beta chains derived from one specimen sequenced in a study of response to subunit inactivated influenza vaccine (dated by TCRdb to between 2018 and 2020). The time point label on this specimen signifies: approximately 47 days after influenza vaccine administration. The protocol used for the library was RT-PCR. Sequencing was performed on an Illumina HiSeq 2500. The raw public reads went through TCRdb reprocessing: fastp at Q25, MiXCR clone calling, in-frame beta chains kept. Each CDR3 protein appears once, grouped with its most common genes and DNA. The sample includes about 530,000 distinct CDR3 sequences, with over 10% observed a single time. About an eighth of the sample goes to the ten largest clones. The sample was PBMCs from blood, taken around seven weeks after vaccination. The receptors originated from a man aged 50 to 60 who received an inactivated influenza vaccine. Donor details come from another sample of the same person, matched by shared clones.

The chain carries TRBV15 and TRBJ2-3; D tentatively reads TRBD1 or TRBD2 (6 bases each). Germline V lookup: CDR1 LNHNV, CDR2 YYDKDF (reference sequence). This CDR3 comprises 14 residues. The V gene lost 1 base and the J gene lost 6 bases, with 11 bases spanning the gap. The CDR3 coding sequence is TGTGCCACCAGCAGAGTCCAGGGGAGGGATACGCAGTATTTT. It translates to CATSRVQGRDTQYF.

The V call is TRBV5-6, the J call TRBJ2-2; 10 positions agree with TRBD1. CDR1 and CDR2 from the germline V gene are SGHDT and YYEEEE. The CDR3 is made up of 16 amino acids. The trim removed 5 bases at V and 5 bases at J, leaving 9 bases unmatched. The CDR3 reads CASREAPGQGTGELFF. In nucleotides, the CDR3 is TGTGCCAGCAGGGAAGCGCCGGGACAGGGGACCGGGGAGCTGTTTTTT.

This chain joins TRBV6-6 and TRBJ1-1, with D possibly TRBD1 on 6 matching bases. CDR3 size: 13 residues. The germline gives CDR1 MNHNY, CDR2 SVGAGI (reference sequence). Between the trimmed V and J ends, which lost 6 bases and 4 bases, there was a span of 12 bases. The CDR3 bases are TGTGCCAGCAGCCCTACAGGGAGCACTGAAGCTTTCTTT. Translation: CASSPTGSTEAFF.

In the case of this clonotype: The CDR3 ends on some other residue instead of the conserved phenylalanine or tryptophan, so this is likely a read error. The DNA is left out, because the CDR3 cannot be placed on it with certainty; the CDR3 is given as TCRdb lists it. The chain joins TRBV2 to TRBJ2-4. Germline V gene sequence: CDR1 SNHLY, CDR2 FYNNEI. The CDR3 length is 8 residues, termini included. The chain's CDR3 is CASSEGYL.

This clonotype showed up just a few times. The CDR3 here is CASSLGGLADQETQYF. The CDR3 coding sequence is TGCGCCAGCAGCTTGGGGGGACTAGCGGATCAAGAGACCCAGTACTTC. The chain uses TRBV5-1 and TRBJ2-5; 11 bases align to TRBD2. CDR3 length: 16 residues. CDR1 and CDR2 (germline): SGHRS, YFSETQ. After removal of 0 bases from V and 2 bases from J, the junction contained 3 bases not matched to a gene.

The J gene is TRBJ2-2, the V gene TRBV9; TRBD2 aligns across 8 bases. The CDR3 extends over 14 amino acids. J lost 6 bases, V lost 3 bases, and 4 bases had no gene match. From germline, CDR1 is SGDLS and CDR2 YYNGEE. CDR3 sequence (DNA): TGTGCCAGCAGCGAGGGGACTAGACCCGGGGAGCTGTTTTTT. Translating it yields CASSEGTRPGELFF.

This clonotype has more than one count but fewer than ten. The chain employs TRBV25-1 and TRBJ2-4; TRBD2 is a possible D gene (6 bases). V was cut by 3 bases and J by 7 bases, with 13 bases left in between. The CDR3 covers 14 residues. The V gene's germline CDR1 is MGHDK and CDR2 SYGVNS. Here the CDR3 reads CASSERRGNNIQYF. The CDR3 DNA reads TGTGCCAGCAGTGAGAGGAGGGGTAACAACATTCAGTACTTC. The complete variable domain, with remaining parts taken from reference TRBV25-1 and TRBJ2-4, reads EADIYQTPRYLVIGTGKKITLECSQTMGHDKMYWYQQDPGMELHLIHYSYGVNSTEKGDLSSESTVSRIRTEHFPLTLESARPSHTSQYLCASSERRGNNIQYFGAGTRLSVL.

This clonotype was counted ten times or more. The chain uses TRBV7-2 and TRBJ2-4, with D unclear. The CDR3 covers 16 residues. The germline V and J ends were trimmed by 0 bases and 0 bases, with 9 bases remaining between them. The germline gives CDR1 SGHTA, CDR2 FQGNSA. The CDR3 bases are TGTGCCAGCAGCTTAGCGCTCCAACTAGCCAAAAACATTCAGTACTTC. Amino acids: CASSLALQLAKNIQYF.

This clonotype was picked up a small number of times. V gene TRBV11-1 combines with J gene TRBJ2-1, with 12 bases matching TRBD2. CDR1 SGHAT and CDR2 FQDESV come from the germline V gene (reference sequence). The CDR3 consists of 20 residues. J gave up 3 bases and V 10 bases, and 22 bases lay outside the gene matches. CDR3 loop: CATPAGATSGGPDDYNEQFF. For the CDR3, the DNA is TGTGCCACCCCCGCCGGGGCTACTAGCGGGGGGCCAGATGACTACAATGAGCAGTTCTTC.

V usage is TRBV20-1 and J usage is TRBJ2-3, with D perhaps matching TRBD1 (5 bases). Germline V gene data show CDR1 as DFQATT and CDR2 as SNEGSKA (reference sequence). The CDR3 contains 14 residues. Trimming removed 1 base at V and 1 base at J, with 9 bases between. CDR3 region: CSARGQGGTDTQYF. In DNA form, the CDR3 reads TGCAGTGCTAGAGGCCAGGGCGGCACAGATACGCAGTATTTT.

This clonotype was seen more than once but under ten times. This chain connects TRBV18 to TRBJ1-1, with 7 bases fitting TRBD1. This CDR3 contains 15 residues. V dropped 5 bases and J dropped 6; count of bases not matched to a gene: 12. Germline values: CDR1 KGHSH, CDR2 LQKENI. The CDR3 DNA reads as TGTGCCAGCTCAGACACGACAGGGTTAATGGCTGAAGCTTTCTTT. Translating it yields CASSDTTGLMAEAFF.

Written as DNA, the CDR3 is TGTGCCAGCAGCCTATCAACCGGGACAGGAATCTATGGCTACACCTTC. Protein product: CASSLSTGTGIYGYTF. The rearrangement uses TRBV7-9 and TRBJ1-2; 8 nucleotides line up with TRBD1. The germline CDR1 and CDR2 sequences are SEHNR and FQNEAQ (reference sequence). V gave up 5 bases and J gave up 4 bases; unmatched junction bases: 12. This CDR3 comprises 16 residues.

This clonotype was detected a few times. The chain links TRBV12-3 or TRBV12-4 to TRBJ2-7; TRBD1 matches at 9 bases. V shed 5 bases and J 4 bases; nucleotides not matched to a gene: 9. There are 15 residues in the CDR3. The DNA of the CDR3 is TGTGCCAGCAGTACCGGGACAGGGAGAGGGTACGAGCAGTACTTC. As protein: CASSTGTGRGYEQYF.

The rearrangement joins TRBV6-2 or TRBV6-3 to TRBJ2-2; TRBD2 aligns across 7 bases. CDR3 length: 15 amino acids. The ends lost 5 bases at V and 5 bases at J; junction bases unmatched: 8. CDR1 is MNHEY, CDR2 SVGEGT, per germline. The CDR3: CASSKTSPKTGELFF. Written as DNA, the CDR3 is TGTGCCAGCAGTAAGACTAGCCCCAAGACCGGGGAGCTGTTTTTT.

This clonotype was seen many times. V gene TRBV12-3 or TRBV12-4 combines with J gene TRBJ1-2; unclear D gene. There are 13 residues in the CDR3. Trimming pared 5 bases from V and 4 bases from J, leaving 11 bases between. CDR3 residues: CASSTDRTYGYTF. CDR3 bases: TGTGCCAGCAGTACAGACCGGACCTATGGCTACACCTTC.

This chain uses TRBV11-2 with TRBJ2-6; D tentatively fits TRBD1 or TRBD2 (5 bases each). The CDR3 consists of 19 residues. Trimming pared 5 bases from V and 0 bases from J, leaving 20 bases between. CDR1 and CDR2 (germline): SGHAT, FQNNGV. This CDR3 is CASSTIAPGPISGANVLTF. Here the CDR3 DNA reads TGTGCCAGCAGCACCATCGCGCCGGGACCGATCTCTGGGGCCAACGTCCTGACTTTC.

V and J are TRBV5-1 and TRBJ2-3; D may correspond to TRBD1 or TRBD2 (5 bases each). The germline CDR1 and CDR2 sequences are SGHRS and YFSETQ. The CDR3 consists of 15 residues. Trimming removed 6 bases from V and 6 bases from J, with 20 bases in between. CDR3 in amino acids: CASTRTGRSWDTQYF. The DNA of the CDR3 is TGCGCCAGCACCCGCACGGGACGCAGTTGGGATACGCAGTATTTT.

The chain couples TRBV6-5 to TRBJ1-1; weak D call: TRBD1 (6 bases). V was shortened by 0 bases and J by 4 bases, with 12 bases between the two germline ends. The CDR3 loop spans 15 amino acids. The germline V gene encodes CDR1 MNHEY and CDR2 SVGAGI. The CDR3 sequence: CASSYSGAQGTEAFF. CDR3 nucleotides: TGTGCCAGCAGTTACTCGGGGGCGCAGGGCACTGAAGCTTTCTTT.

There are many counts of this clonotype. CDR3 nucleotide sequence: TGTGCCAGCAGTTCCCACTACGAGCAGTACTTC. Its translation is CASSSHYEQYF. The chain joins TRBV27 to TRBJ2-7; no clear D gene. Germline V gene data show CDR1 as MNHEY and CDR2 as SMNVEV (reference sequence). Trimming cost V 4 bases and J 3 bases, with 4 bases left between them. CDR3 size: 11 residues.

Note on this clonotype: One end of the junction does not line up with germline, which may come from a read error. This rearrangement joins TRBV10-3 to TRBJ2-6; D might be TRBD1 (6 bases). The CDR3 spans 17 residues. The germline gives CDR1 ENHRY, CDR2 SYGVKD. The DNA for the CDR3 is TGTGCCATCAGGGAGTCAGGGGTGAGATCTGGGGCCAACGTCCTGACTTTC. It codes for CAIRESGVRSGANVLTF.